The 18 T cell receptor beta chains below all came from one sample that was sequenced in a study of T-cell memory formation after mild COVID-19. Each CDR3 protein is one row after TCRdb ran MiXCR on the 5' RACE reads. The sample has 210,000 or so distinct CDR3 sequences, 27% seen once. Sequencing input: PBMCs or a T cell subset sorted from them (not recorded which). The receptors here all came from an adult woman who had mild COVID-19 (a few samples of this study predate the infection). Cell type and time point are not known.

This clonotype was detected only a few times. This sequence joins TRBV24-1 and TRBJ2-1; D gene unclear. Germline V gene lookup returns CDR1 KGHDR and CDR2 SFDVKD. The CDR3 runs 13 residues. V dropped 5 bases and J dropped 6 bases, with 10 bases sitting between them. In nucleotides, the CDR3 is TGTGCCACCAGTGTAGAAGTTTCCAATGAGCAGTTCTTC. It encodes CATSVEVSNEQFF.

The rearrangement uses TRBV15 and TRBJ2-7, with 8 bases matching TRBD1. This CDR3 is built from 15 residues. V was pared by 1 base and J by 3 bases, with 5 bases of the junction left unmatched. Germline CDR1 LNHNV, CDR2 YYDKDF (reference sequence). In DNA, the CDR3 is TGTGCCACCAGCAGAGCCGGACAGGGAGACTACGAGCAGTACTTC. Translation gives CATSRAGQGDYEQYF.

The chain recombines TRBV20-1 with TRBJ2-3; a possible D gene is TRBD2 (7 bases). V lost 3 bases and J lost 5, with 9 bases in between. Germline V gene data show CDR1 as DFQATT and CDR2 as SNEGSKA (reference sequence). The CDR3 has 12 residues. CDR3 loop: CSASGGRDTQYF. The CDR3 coding sequence is TGCAGTGCTAGCGGGGGGCGAGATACGCAGTATTTT.

In this sample, this clonotype turned up a few times. The chain has TRBV5-4 and TRBJ2-7, with 9 bases fitting TRBD2. Germline CDR1 is SGHNT and CDR2 is YYREEE (reference sequence). The junction had 3 bases not matched to a gene; V was cut back by 0 bases and J by 2 bases. This CDR3 has 15 residues. The CDR3 nucleotides read TGTGCCAGCAGCTTGGCGGGACTAGCCGCCTACGAGCAGTACTTC. It yields the protein CASSLAGLAAYEQYF.

Only a few counts were recorded for this clonotype. This sequence joins TRBV5-1 and TRBJ1-1; TRBD1 is a possible D gene (5 bases). Looked up from germline, CDR1 is SGHRS and CDR2 is YFSETQ. Trimming stripped 5 bases from V and 0 bases from J, with 11 bases between. The length of the CDR3 is 14 residues. DNA of the CDR3: TGCGCCAGCAGTCCGGGGGACTTGAACACTGAAGCTTTCTTT. This translates into CASSPGDLNTEAFF.

This clonotype showed up just a few times. The chain is built from TRBV20-1 and TRBJ2-7; tentatively, D is TRBD2 (6 bases). V dropped 0 bases and J dropped 4 bases, with 10 bases sitting between them. The germline gives CDR1 DFQATT, CDR2 SNEGSKA (reference sequence). This CDR3 is 13 amino acids long. The CDR3: CSARDRDLYEQYF. CDR3 in DNA: TGCAGTGCTAGAGATCGGGACTTATACGAGCAGTACTTC.

At least ten counts were recorded for this clonotype. V and J are TRBV21-1 and TRBJ2-4; the table assigns TRBD2, which was not confirmed against the DNA. TRBV21-1 is labeled a pseudogene. The CDR3 has 17 amino acids. CDR3 DNA sequence: TGTGCCAGCAGCAAAGGGTACCAGGGCCGAGCGGAAAACATTCAGTACTTC. This translates into CASSKGYQGRAENIQYF.

The table lists this clonotype with a few counts. V is TRBV10-3 and J is TRBJ2-7; no clear D gene. Trimming took off 6 bases at V and 0 bases at J, with 9 bases between the two ends. The length of the CDR3 is 13 residues. Germline CDR1 ENHRY, CDR2 SYGVKD. The CDR3 sequence is CAIREPDSYEQYF. CDR3 DNA sequence: TGTGCCATCAGAGAACCGGACTCCTACGAGCAGTACTTC.

This rearrangement joins TRBV7-8 to TRBJ2-3; D tentatively reads TRBD1 or TRBD2 (5 bases each). Trimming left V 5 bases short and J 3 bases short, with 12 bases between. Germline V gene data show CDR1 as SGHVS and CDR2 as FQNEAQ. The CDR3 consists of 14 residues. The CDR3 DNA is TGTGCCAGCAGCCAAGAGGGGCGGACAGATACGCAGTATTTT. It specifies CASSQEGRTDTQYF.

A word on this clonotype: A much larger clonotype is one base distant, so this may be a read error. The chain uses TRBV6-6 and TRBJ1-1; D may be TRBD1 (5 bases). V was pared by 4 bases and J by 6 bases, with 15 bases between. The germline CDR1 and CDR2 sequences are MNHNY and SVGAGI (reference sequence). There are 14 residues in the CDR3. This CDR3 is CASSSVTASPEAFF. CDR3 sequence (DNA): TGTGCCAGCAGTTCCGTGACAGCCAGCCCTGAAGCTTTCTTT.

In this sample, this clonotype turned up once. This CDR3 reads CASTLGTGRDYGYTF. In DNA, the CDR3 is TGTGCCAGCACCCTGGGGACAGGGAGGGACTATGGCTACACCTTC. V usage is TRBV6-5 and J usage is TRBJ1-2; 9 nucleotides align to TRBD1. Trimming at V came to 7 bases and at J to 3 bases, leaving 9 bases not matched to a gene. This CDR3 is built from 15 residues. Germline lookup yields CDR1 MNHEY and CDR2 SVGAGI.

The gene calls are TRBV4-1 and TRBJ2-5; TRBD2 agrees at 7 bases. The CDR3 loop spans 14 amino acids. Trimming cost V 3 bases and J 8 bases; bases outside gene matches: 9. Germline lookup yields CDR1 MGHRA and CDR2 YSYEKL. The CDR3 DNA is TGCGCCAGCAGCCAGGGGGGGAACAAGATCACCCAGTACTTC. It encodes CASSQGGNKITQYF.

This clonotype was observed many times. The CDR3 loop reads CAWTGVASGVSYNEQFF. The DNA for the CDR3 is TGTGCCTGGACAGGTGTTGCTAGCGGGGTCTCCTACAATGAGCAGTTCTTC. The rearrangement uses TRBV30 and TRBJ2-1, with 9 bases lining up with TRBD2. This CDR3 comprises 17 residues. J was trimmed by 0 bases and V by 4 bases; bases with no gene match: 10. Germline-derived CDR1 and CDR2 are GTSNPN and SVGIG (reference sequence). Supplemented by reference TRBV30 and TRBJ2-1, the full variable domain reads SQTIHQWPATLVQPVGSPLSLECTVEGTSNPNLYWYRQAAGRGLQLLFYSVGIGQISSEVPQNLSASRPQDRQFILSSKKLLLSDSGFYLCAWTGVASGVSYNEQFFGPGTRLTVL.

The chain joins TRBV13 to TRBJ1-2; possible D gene TRBD1, 6 bases. The length of the CDR3 is 14 residues. Per the germline V gene, CDR1 is PRHDT and CDR2 is FYEKMQ (reference sequence). V was cut by 6 bases and J by 6 bases, with 17 bases left in between. The CDR3 DNA follows: TGTGCCAGCAGGGTTACAGGGAGGGTAGATGGCTACACCTTC. Protein sequence: CASRVTGRVDGYTF.

This clonotype showed up just a few times. The chain has TRBV2 and TRBJ1-5; a possible D gene is TRBD1 (5 bases). The germline V and J ends were trimmed by 7 bases and 3 bases, with 22 bases remaining between them. This CDR3 comprises 17 residues. CDR1 is SNHLY, CDR2 FYNNEI, per germline. The CDR3 protein is CASTEGIGARDNQPQHF. The CDR3 DNA follows: TGTGCCAGCACCGAGGGTATCGGGGCAAGAGACAATCAGCCCCAGCATTTT.

V is TRBV20-1 and J is TRBJ2-3, with TRBD2 identical over 11 bases. Trimming took 4 bases from V and 1 from J; bases not matched to a gene: 4. In germline, CDR1 is DFQATT, CDR2 SNEGSKA (reference sequence). The CDR3 consists of 15 residues. The DNA of the CDR3 is TGCAGTGCTATAGGGACTAGCGGACGCACAGATACGCAGTATTTT. Its protein product is CSAIGTSGRTDTQYF.

The rearrangement joins TRBV7-2 to TRBJ2-7, with D possibly matching TRBD2 (5 bases). The V gene's germline CDR1 is SGHTA and CDR2 FQGNSA. The CDR3 extends over 16 amino acids. Trimming cost V 0 bases and J 1 base, with 13 bases left between them. In DNA, the CDR3 is TGTGCCAGCAGCTTAGCAACGGGAACCGGATCCTACGAGCAGTACTTC. Its translation: CASSLATGTGSYEQYF.

The sample holds a few counts of this clonotype. The rearrangement links TRBV12-3 or TRBV12-4 to TRBJ2-2; D gene uncertain. V lost 1 base to trimming and J lost 0 bases, with 9 bases between them. The CDR3 contains 16 residues. CDR3 sequence (DNA): TGTGCCAGCAGTTTAGGCGTCAACCCGAACACCGGGGAGCTGTTTTTT. As protein: CASSLGVNPNTGELFF.